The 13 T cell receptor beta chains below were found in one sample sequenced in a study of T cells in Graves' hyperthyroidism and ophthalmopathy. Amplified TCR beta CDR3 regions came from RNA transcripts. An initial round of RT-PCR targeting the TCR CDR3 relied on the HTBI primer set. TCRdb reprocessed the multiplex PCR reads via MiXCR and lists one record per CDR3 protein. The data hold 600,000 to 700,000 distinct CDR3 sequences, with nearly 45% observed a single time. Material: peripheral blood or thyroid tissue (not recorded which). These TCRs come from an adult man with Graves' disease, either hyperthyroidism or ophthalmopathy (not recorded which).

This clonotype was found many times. In DNA, the CDR3 is TGTGCCAGCAGCCAAGACGGGTTCGGCAATCAGCCCCAGCATTTT. Translation: CASSQDGFGNQPQHF. J is TRBJ1-5 and V is TRBV7-9, with unresolved D. V shed 5 bases and J shed 2 bases, with 13 bases lying between them. The germline V gene has CDR1 SEHNR and CDR2 FQNEAQ (reference sequence). The CDR3 runs to 15 residues.

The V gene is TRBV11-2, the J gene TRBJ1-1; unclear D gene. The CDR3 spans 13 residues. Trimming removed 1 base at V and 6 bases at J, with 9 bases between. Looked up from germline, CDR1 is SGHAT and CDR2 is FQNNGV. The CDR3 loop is CASSLGLGSEAFF. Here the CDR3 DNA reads TGTGCCAGCAGCTTAGGCTTAGGGTCTGAAGCTTTCTTT.

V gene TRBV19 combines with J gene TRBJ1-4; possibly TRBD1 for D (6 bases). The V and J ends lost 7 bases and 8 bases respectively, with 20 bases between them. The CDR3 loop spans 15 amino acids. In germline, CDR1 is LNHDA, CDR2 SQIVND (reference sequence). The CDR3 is CASTPGGRGVEKLFF. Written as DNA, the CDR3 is TGTGCCAGTACCCCCGGGGGCAGGGGAGTCGAAAAACTGTTTTTT.

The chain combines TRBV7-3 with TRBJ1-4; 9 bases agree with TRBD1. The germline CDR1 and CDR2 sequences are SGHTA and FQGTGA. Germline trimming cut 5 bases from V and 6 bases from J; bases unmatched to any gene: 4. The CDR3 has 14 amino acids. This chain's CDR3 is CASSPGDRDEKLFF. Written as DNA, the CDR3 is TGTGCCAGCAGCCCGGGGGACAGGGATGAAAAACTGTTTTTT.

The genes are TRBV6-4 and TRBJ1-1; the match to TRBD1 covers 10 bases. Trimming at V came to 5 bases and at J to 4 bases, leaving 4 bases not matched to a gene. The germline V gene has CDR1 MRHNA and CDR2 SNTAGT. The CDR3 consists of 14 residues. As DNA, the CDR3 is TGTGCCAGCAGTAGGGGGGACAGGGGCACTGAAGCTTTCTTT. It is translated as CASSRGDRGTEAFF.

CDR3 residues: CASKPLGDPTNEKLFF. DNA of the CDR3: TGTGCCAGCAAGCCCCTCGGGGACCCAACTAATGAAAAACTGTTTTTT. The chain links TRBV6-1 to TRBJ1-4, with D maybe TRBD1 (5 bases). The V gene's germline CDR1 is MNHNS and CDR2 SASEGT. Trimming took 7 bases from V and 0 from J, leaving 15 bases between them. There are 16 residues in the CDR3.

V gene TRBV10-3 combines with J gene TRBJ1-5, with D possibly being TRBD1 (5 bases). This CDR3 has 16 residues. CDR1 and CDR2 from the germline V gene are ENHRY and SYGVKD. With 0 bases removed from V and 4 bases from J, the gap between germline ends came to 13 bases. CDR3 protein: CAISESAGTLNQPQHF. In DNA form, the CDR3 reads TGTGCCATCAGTGAGTCTGCAGGGACTCTGAATCAGCCCCAGCATTTT.

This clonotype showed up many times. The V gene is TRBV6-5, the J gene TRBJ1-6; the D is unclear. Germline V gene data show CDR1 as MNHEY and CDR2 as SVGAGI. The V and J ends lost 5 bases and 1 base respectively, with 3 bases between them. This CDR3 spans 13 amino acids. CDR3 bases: TGTGCCAGCAGTGATTCCTATAATTCACCCCTCCACTTT. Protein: CASSDSYNSPLHF.

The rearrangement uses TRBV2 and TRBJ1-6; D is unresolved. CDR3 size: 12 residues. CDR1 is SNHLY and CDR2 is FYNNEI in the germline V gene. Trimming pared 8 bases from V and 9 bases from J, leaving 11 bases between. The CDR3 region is CASSWQLSPLHF. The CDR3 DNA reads TGTGCCAGCTCTTGGCAACTTTCACCCCTCCACTTT.

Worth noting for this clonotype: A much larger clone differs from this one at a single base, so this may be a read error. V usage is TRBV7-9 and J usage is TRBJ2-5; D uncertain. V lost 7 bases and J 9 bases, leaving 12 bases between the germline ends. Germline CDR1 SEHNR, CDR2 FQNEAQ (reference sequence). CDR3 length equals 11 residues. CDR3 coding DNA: TGTGCCAGCAACTTGGGTAGTTCCCAGTACTTC. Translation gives CASNLGSSQYF.

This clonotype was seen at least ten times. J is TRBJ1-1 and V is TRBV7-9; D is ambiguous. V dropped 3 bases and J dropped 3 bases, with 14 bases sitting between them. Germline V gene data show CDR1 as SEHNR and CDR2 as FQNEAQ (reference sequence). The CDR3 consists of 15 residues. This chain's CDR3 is CASSFFRSGDTEAFF. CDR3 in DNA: TGTGCCAGCAGCTTCTTTAGGTCTGGGGACACTGAAGCTTTCTTT.

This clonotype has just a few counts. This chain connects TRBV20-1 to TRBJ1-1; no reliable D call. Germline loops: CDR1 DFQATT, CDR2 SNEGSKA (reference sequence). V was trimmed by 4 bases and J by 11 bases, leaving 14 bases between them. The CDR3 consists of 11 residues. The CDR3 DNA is TGCAGTGCTAATGAACTCCTAAACGCTTTCTTT. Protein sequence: CSANELLNAFF.

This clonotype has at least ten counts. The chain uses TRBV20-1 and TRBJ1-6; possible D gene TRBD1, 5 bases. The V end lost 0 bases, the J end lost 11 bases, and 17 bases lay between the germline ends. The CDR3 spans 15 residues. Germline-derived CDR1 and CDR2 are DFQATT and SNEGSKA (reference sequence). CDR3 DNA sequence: TGCAGTGCTAGAGAAGGAGGGATCGGGGGTACACCCCTCCACTTT. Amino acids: CSAREGGIGGTPLHF.